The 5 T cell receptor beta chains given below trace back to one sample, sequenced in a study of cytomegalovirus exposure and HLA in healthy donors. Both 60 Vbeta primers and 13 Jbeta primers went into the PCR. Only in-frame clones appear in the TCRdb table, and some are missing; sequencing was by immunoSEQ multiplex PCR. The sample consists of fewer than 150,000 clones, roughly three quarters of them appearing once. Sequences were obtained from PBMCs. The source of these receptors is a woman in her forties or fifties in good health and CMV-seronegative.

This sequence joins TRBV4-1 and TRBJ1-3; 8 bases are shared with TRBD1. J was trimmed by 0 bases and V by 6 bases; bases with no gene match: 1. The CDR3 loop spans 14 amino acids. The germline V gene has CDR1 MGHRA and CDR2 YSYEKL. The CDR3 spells CASRGQGSGNTIYF. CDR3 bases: TGCGCCAGCAGAGGACAGGGCTCTGGAAACACCATATATTTT.

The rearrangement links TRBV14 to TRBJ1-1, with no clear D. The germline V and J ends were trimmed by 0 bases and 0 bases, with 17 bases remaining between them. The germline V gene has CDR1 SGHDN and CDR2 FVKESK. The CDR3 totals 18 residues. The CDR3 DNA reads TGTGCCAGCAGCCAAGATGGGCGATTGGGAGCCCTGAACACTGAAGCTTTCTTT. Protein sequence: CASSQDGRLGALNTEAFF.

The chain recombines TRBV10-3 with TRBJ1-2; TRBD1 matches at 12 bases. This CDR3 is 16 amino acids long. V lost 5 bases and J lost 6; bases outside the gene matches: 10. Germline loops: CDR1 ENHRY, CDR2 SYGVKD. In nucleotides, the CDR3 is TGTGCCATCAGTCCCGGGACAGGGGGCCTCCTCCATGGCTACACCTTC. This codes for CAISPGTGGLLHGYTF.

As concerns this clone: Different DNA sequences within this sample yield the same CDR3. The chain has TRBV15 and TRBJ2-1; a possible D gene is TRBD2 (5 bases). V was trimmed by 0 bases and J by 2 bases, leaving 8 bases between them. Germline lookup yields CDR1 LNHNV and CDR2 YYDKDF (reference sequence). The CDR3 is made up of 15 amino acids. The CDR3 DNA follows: TGTGCCACCAGCAGAGATCGGGAACCCTACAATGAGCAGTTCTTC. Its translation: CATSRDREPYNEQFF.

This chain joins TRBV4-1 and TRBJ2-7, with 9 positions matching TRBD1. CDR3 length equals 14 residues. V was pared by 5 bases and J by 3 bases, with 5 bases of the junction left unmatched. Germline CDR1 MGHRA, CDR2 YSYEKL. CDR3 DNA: TGCGCCAGCAGCGAGGGGACAGGGATCTACGAGCAGTACTTC. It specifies CASSEGTGIYEQYF.